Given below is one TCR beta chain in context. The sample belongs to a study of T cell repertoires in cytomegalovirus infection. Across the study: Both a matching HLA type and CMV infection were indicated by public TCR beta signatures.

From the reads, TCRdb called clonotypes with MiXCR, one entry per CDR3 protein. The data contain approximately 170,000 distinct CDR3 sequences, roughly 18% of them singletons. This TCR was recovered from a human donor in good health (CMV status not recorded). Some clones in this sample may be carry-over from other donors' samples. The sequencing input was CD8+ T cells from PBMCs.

The CDR3 protein is CASSQEEGSSYNEQFF. The CDR3 bases are TGCGCCAGCAGCCAAGAGGAGGGGAGCTCCTACAATGAGCAGTTCTTC. J is TRBJ2-1 and V is TRBV4-3; possible D gene TRBD2, 6 bases. This CDR3 has 16 amino acids. The V gene's germline CDR1 is LGHNA and CDR2 YSLEER. V was pared by 0 bases and J by 0 bases, with 9 bases between.